The next 16 T cell receptor beta chains were all read from a single sample in a study of control samples from healthy donors and cancer patients. Clones were sequenced by immunoSEQ multiplex PCR, and TCRdb holds only the in-frame ones, with some missing. The sample has 50,000 to 65,000 clones; roughly nine tenths are singletons. Input material: PBMCs. The receptors originated from a woman aged 45-65 years with colorectal cancer.

The chain uses TRBV6-6 and TRBJ2-7, with D perhaps matching TRBD2 (5 bases). The CDR3 is 15 amino acids. The germline V and J ends were trimmed by 0 bases and 1 base, with 10 bases remaining between them. The germline V gene has CDR1 MNHNY and CDR2 SVGAGI (reference sequence). The CDR3 DNA reads TGTGCCAGCAGTTACTCTCGGGGTTCATCCTACGAGCAGTACTTC. Amino acid sequence: CASSYSRGSSYEQYF.

This chain links TRBV11-3 with TRBJ2-3; D might be TRBD1 (6 bases). The germline V gene encodes CDR1 SGHNT and CDR2 YENEEA. Trimming shortened V by 5 bases and J by 2 bases, and 14 bases separated the two germline ends. This CDR3 is built from 15 residues. CDR3: CASSDRMDVTDTQYF. DNA of the CDR3: TGTGCCAGCAGCGACAGGATGGACGTCACAGATACGCAGTATTTT.

In this sample, this clone turned up once. CDR3 amino acids: CASSDGGGREKLFF. The CDR3 DNA sequence: TGTGCCAGCAGCGACGGGGGGGGTCGGGAAAAACTGTTTTTT. J is TRBJ1-4 and V is TRBV6-5; the D gene is possibly TRBD1 (5 bases). V dropped 6 bases and J dropped 8 bases, with 16 bases sitting between them. Germline V gives CDR1 MNHEY, CDR2 SVGAGI. The CDR3 runs 14 residues.

V and J are TRBV11-2 and TRBJ2-4, with unresolved D. The germline CDR1 and CDR2 sequences are SGHAT and FQNNGV. This CDR3 contains 14 residues. V was clipped by 5 bases and J by 5 bases, with 13 bases between them. The CDR3 here is CASSMPSSQNIQYF. The CDR3 DNA reads TGTGCCAGCAGCATGCCCTCCAGCCAAAACATTCAGTACTTC.

The chain recombines TRBV19 with TRBJ2-1; 10 bases map to TRBD2. The CDR3 extends over 16 amino acids. With 4 bases clipped from V and 4 bases from J, the junction kept 7 bases outside the gene matches. Per germline, CDR1 LNHDA and CDR2 SQIVND (reference sequence). The CDR3 DNA follows: TGTGCCAGTAGTACCGCAGCGGGGGGGATTTACAATGAGCAGTTCTTC. Its translation is CASSTAAGGIYNEQFF.

The V gene is TRBV19, the J gene TRBJ2-7, with D uncertain. This CDR3 comprises 14 residues. V was trimmed by 4 bases and J by 3 bases, leaving 13 bases between them. The germline V gene encodes CDR1 LNHDA and CDR2 SQIVND (reference sequence). CDR3 sequence: CASSRAVGGYEQYF. DNA for the CDR3: TGTGCCAGTAGTAGGGCGGTGGGCGGCTACGAGCAGTACTTC.

The chain combines TRBV7-3 with TRBJ1-1; no clear D. The length of the CDR3 is 16 residues. The ends were cut back, 5 bases at V and 10 bases at J, with 26 bases in the middle. CDR1 and CDR2 from the germline V gene are SGHTA and FQGTGA. The DNA for the CDR3 is TGTGCCAGCAGCCTTAATCCGGGCTCTCCATCCAGTGGAGCTTTCTTT. Translated, it gives CASSLNPGSPSSGAFF.

V usage is TRBV6-1 and J usage is TRBJ2-3; TRBD2 might be the D (7 bases). The CDR3 contains 18 residues. Germline values: CDR1 MNHNS, CDR2 SASEGT. V dropped 2 bases and J dropped 1 base, with 19 bases sitting between them. The chain's CDR3 is CASSELEGGPVGTDTQYF. The CDR3, as DNA: TGTGCCAGCAGTGAATTGGAGGGGGGGCCGGTGGGCACAGATACGCAGTATTTT.

On this clone itself: The same CDR3 is also encoded by other DNA sequences in this sample. V gene TRBV30 combines with J gene TRBJ2-3; possible D gene TRBD1, 5 bases. Germline V lookup: CDR1 GTSNPN, CDR2 SVGIG (reference sequence). V lost 0 bases and J lost 4, with 5 bases in between. The CDR3 sequence is 12 residues long. CDR3 bases: TGTGCCTGGAGTGTACAGGCAGATACGCAGTATTTT. It is translated as CAWSVQADTQYF.

This clone was detected only once. The chain carries TRBV10-3 and TRBJ1-1, with D perhaps matching TRBD1 (6 bases). The germline V gene has CDR1 ENHRY and CDR2 SYGVKD. With 1 base removed from V and 0 bases from J, the gap between germline ends came to 9 bases. This CDR3 has 15 residues. The CDR3 region has the DNA TGTGCCATCAGTGAGTTTGGGGGCATGAACACTGAAGCTTTCTTT. It translates to CAISEFGGMNTEAFF.

V usage is TRBV6-5 and J usage is TRBJ2-7; 9 bases fit TRBD1. Germline CDR1 MNHEY, CDR2 SVGAGI. The CDR3 has 14 amino acids. V was pared by 6 bases and J by 3 bases, with 6 bases of the junction left unmatched. CDR3 sequence: CASSRDRVFYEQYF. The CDR3 bases are TGTGCCAGCAGCCGGGACAGGGTTTTCTACGAGCAGTACTTC.

J is TRBJ1-2 and V is TRBV5-8; 7 positions match TRBD1. V was clipped by 0 bases and J by 4 bases; unmatched bases: 6. The CDR3 totals 15 residues. Germline loops: CDR1 SGHTS, CDR2 YDEGEE. Here the CDR3 reads CASSLGQGPAYGYTF. The CDR3 nucleotides are TGTGCCAGCAGCTTGGGACAGGGTCCAGCCTATGGCTACACCTTC.

The J gene is TRBJ2-5, the V gene TRBV7-8; TRBD2 might be the D (5 bases). V was clipped by 5 bases and J by 5 bases, with 15 bases between them. The CDR3 covers 14 residues. Germline V gene data show CDR1 as SGHVS and CDR2 as FQNEAQ. The CDR3 sequence is CASSNSRRRETQYF. In DNA form, the CDR3 reads TGTGCCAGCAGCAATTCCCGGAGGCGCGAGACCCAGTACTTC. The entire variable domain, with the rest obtained from reference TRBV7-8 and TRBJ2-5, is as follows: GAGVSQSPRYKVAKRGQDVALRCDPISGHVSLFWYQQALGQGPEFLTYFQNEAQLDKSGLPSDRFFAERPEGSVSTLKIQRTQQEDSAVYLCASSNSRRRETQYFGPGTRLLVL.

This clone was recorded only once. The chain is built from TRBV11-3 and TRBJ2-1; 8 bases are a match to TRBD1. The CDR3 sequence is 14 residues long. With V trimmed by 4 bases and J by 8 bases, 7 bases remained unmatched. Per germline, CDR1 SGHNT and CDR2 YENEEA. CDR3 in DNA: TGTGCCAGCAGCTCGTCGACAGGGGACGATGAGCAGTTCTTC. Amino acids: CASSSSTGDDEQFF.

The chain employs TRBV5-8 and TRBJ1-5, with D hard to call. CDR3 length equals 15 residues. Trimming removed 4 bases from V and 1 base from J, with 12 bases in between. Per the germline V gene, CDR1 is SGHTS and CDR2 is YDEGEE. For the CDR3, the DNA is TGTGCCAGCAGCGCCCGTGTAAACAGCAATCAGCCCCAGCATTTT. It encodes CASSARVNSNQPQHF.

The chain has TRBV15 and TRBJ2-2; 8 bases are shared with TRBD1. The V gene end was trimmed by 5 bases and the J gene end by 7 bases; junction bases not matched to a gene: 6. Germline values: CDR1 LNHNV, CDR2 YYDKDF (reference sequence). The CDR3 is 14 amino acids. In DNA form, the CDR3 reads TGTGCCACCAGCCTGGACAGGGCGGTCGGGGAGCTGTTTTTT. Translated, it gives CATSLDRAVGELFF.